This TCR beta chain was recovered during a study of STAT5B mutations in CD4+ large granular lymphocyte leukemia. General study findings and limits: Higher CD4+ than CD8+ T-LGLL clonality might reflect small sample size.

This clone was picked up one time. The antigen is not known. Looked up from germline, CDR1 is MNHEY and CDR2 is SMNVEV (reference sequence). The CDR3 covers 16 residues. The trim removed 6 bases at V and 5 bases at J, leaving 13 bases unmatched. Controls came from buffy coats of healthy blood donors. Sequencing was at survey level. Sequenced by immunoSEQ multiplex PCR; TCRdb stores in-frame clones only, minus some. Of fewer than 45,000 clones in the sample, more than 60% are singletons; the top ten hold less than 0.6%. The rearrangement joins TRBV27 to TRBJ2-1, with 7 nucleotides matching TRBD1. The material sequenced was CD4+ T cells from blood buffy coats. The sequence came from a human donor in good health. The CDR3 nucleotides read TGTGCCAGCAGCGCCGACAGGGCCCCATGGAACAATGAGCAGTTCTTC. Its translation is CASSADRAPWNNEQFF.